This TCR beta chain is drawn from a study of vaccination and CD4 T cells after COVID-19. Study context: Two mRNA vaccine doses were given, either BNT162b2 or mRNA-1273. Post-vaccine sampling followed dose two by a median roughly 70 days (range 14 to 241).

This CDR3 is 13 amino acids long. V was pared by 4 bases and J by 5 bases, with 14 bases between. The germline CDR1 and CDR2 sequences are DFQATT and SNEGSKA (reference sequence). Cultured CD4+ T cells had their DNA profiled by the Oncomine TCR Beta short-read assay. The genomic DNA was obtained from cultured CD4+ T cells by extraction with the QIAamp micro DNA kit. One entry per CDR3 protein results from TCRdb running MiXCR on the PCR reads. The sample carries 5,000 to 7,500 distinct CDR3 sequences, 32% recorded once. By frequency in the sample, this clonotype is medium-sized. Its specificity is unknown. The treatment denotes: roughly 10-day PBMC culture with coronavirus spike peptide pools or control peptides (ViraFEST assay). PBMCs, plated at fewer than 2.5 million per well, were grown in the presence of approximately 10 IU/ml IL-2 and roughly 9.5 ug/ml peptide pools.

The source is a human donor who had recovered from COVID-19. The chain joins TRBV20-1 to TRBJ2-5; D possibly corresponds to TRBD1 (5 bases). The specimen comprised CD4+ T cells from blood, cultured in vitro, sampled after SARS-CoV-2 vaccination. The CDR3 reads CSATGHKDETQYF. For the CDR3, the DNA is TGCAGTGCTACCGGACACAAGGACGAGACCCAGTACTTC.